This T cell receptor beta chain was recorded in a study of CD8+CD57+ T cells in acquired aplastic anemia (dated by TCRdb to 2017 to 2018). Regarding the complete study: On average, sorted CD4+ and CD8+ cells yielded around 3.5 ug of extracted DNA, with a range of 0.2 to 27.4 ug. CD8+CD57+ expansion was defined as frequency above the mean frequency observed in healthy subjects. Study-wide conclusions, independent of this receptor: Although 25 to 30 CD8+ CDR3 sequences were shared by patients and controls, these sequences appeared highly expressed in patients and within the immunodominant clones of patients. No significant difference in CD8+ Simpson's diversity was found between patients and healthy controls (P=0.060).

Genomic DNA was used as template for profiling of TCR beta VDJ combinations and CDR3 sequences. TCR repertoire sequencing was run on an Illumina HiSeq 2000. As for how the authors treated the data: Repertoires were assessed using TRBV/TRBJ rearrangement plots, CDR3 size and DJ length profiles, and Simpson's diversity index. The most abundant DNA sequence in the deep sequencing data was defined as the immunodominant clone. CDR3 amino acid sequences were checked for sharing between subjects and were compared against published repertoires and the VDJdb database. TCRdb reworked the public reads: Q25 trimming with fastp, MiXCR clone assembly, productive beta chains retained. Duplicate CDR3 protein sequences are folded into a single record with the most common DNA and genes. TCRdb's processing, not the study's, gives the V and J calls here. This sample is represented by about 40,000 distinct CDR3 sequences; 63% of them were singletons. The biggest ten clones account for 59% of the sample.

Flow cytometry had shown CD8+CD57+ cell expansion in the patients selected for sequencing. Severe acquired aplastic anemia was diagnosed in all patients according to International Study of Aplastic Anemia and Agranulocytosis and Camitta criteria. At the time blood was sampled, none of the patients had received any therapy. The study deep-sequenced TCR repertoires of sorted CD4+ and CD8+ blood T cells from severe aplastic anemia patients and healthy subjects. Patients were enrolled under clinicaltrials.gov protocols 00001620, 01623167, 00001397, 00071045, 00081523 and 00961064 in the USA. Ficoll-Paque density gradient centrifugation was used to isolate peripheral blood mononuclear cells. CD4+ and CD8+ T cells were sorted by FACS or magnetic beads before DNA extraction. Remarks on this clonotype: The clone's antigen remains unknown. The input lacks base qualities; no much larger clone sits a single base away.

The CDR3 contains 13 residues, cysteine and phenylalanine counted. The read is trimmed to its CDR3 DNA, 39 bases read in frame from base 1. Relative to germline, V is 5 bases shorter and J is 7 bases shorter, with 12 bases between their ends. The V and J genes are TRBV12-3 or TRBV12-4 and TRBJ1-5; the D gene lacks a confident call. The source material was sorted CD4+, CD8+, or CD8+CD57+ T cells (not recorded which) from PBMCs. The TCR was taken from a human donor with aplastic anemia. CDR3 loop: CASSDLFGQPQHF. The DNA reads as follows: TGTGCCAGCAGTGACCTATTTGGCCAGCCCCAGCATTTT.